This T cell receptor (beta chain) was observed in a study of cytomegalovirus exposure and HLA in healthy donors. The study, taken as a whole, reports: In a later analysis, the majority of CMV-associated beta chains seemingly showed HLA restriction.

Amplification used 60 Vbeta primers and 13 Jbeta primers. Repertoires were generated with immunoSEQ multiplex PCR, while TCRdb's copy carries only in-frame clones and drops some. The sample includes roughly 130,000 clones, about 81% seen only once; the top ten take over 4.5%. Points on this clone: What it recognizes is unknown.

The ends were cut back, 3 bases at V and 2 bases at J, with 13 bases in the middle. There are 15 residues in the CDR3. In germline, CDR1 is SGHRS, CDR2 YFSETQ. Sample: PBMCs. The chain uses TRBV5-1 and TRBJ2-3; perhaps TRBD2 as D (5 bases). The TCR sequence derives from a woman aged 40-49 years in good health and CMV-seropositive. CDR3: CASSWRTETTDTQYF. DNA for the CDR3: TGCGCCAGCAGCTGGAGGACCGAGACCACAGATACGCAGTATTTT.